This is a list of T cell receptor beta chains from one sample in a study of shared clonotypes between healthy human individuals. TCRdb keeps only in-frame clones here, not all; method: immunoSEQ multiplex PCR. Among 400,000 to 500,000 clones, 75% to 85% were seen once, and the ten largest hold 13%. The sample taken for sequencing was PBMCs. The source of these receptors is a woman in her 40s in good health. Some clones in this sample may be carry-over from other donors' samples. Both conserved end residues are part of each CDR3. A D gene is named only where the DNA matches it firmly. The listing skips clone size in some rows; elsewhere it reads once, few, many or a size class.

-	TRBV15	TRBJ2-1	-	CATSRDGSFNEQFF	TGTGCCACCAGCAGAGACGGTAGTTTCAATGAGCAGTTCTTC
TRBD1	TRBV19	TRBJ1-1	-	CASTGQGGFTEAFF	TGTGCCAGTACCGGACAGGGGGGCTTCACTGAAGCTTTCTTT
-	TRBV5-4	TRBJ2-3	-	CASSIEGRTDTQYF	TGTGCCAGCAGCATCGAGGGTCGAACAGATACGCAGTATTTT
-	TRBV13	TRBJ1-1	-	CASSLGPGTEAFF	TGTGCCAGCAGCTTAGGACCGGGCACTGAAGCTTTCTTT
TRBD2	TRBV9	TRBJ2-1	-	CASSASGRGVGEQFF	TGTGCCAGCAGCGCGAGCGGGAGGGGAGTCGGTGAGCAGTTCTTC
-	TRBV18	TRBJ2-7	few	CASSSADGSYEQYF	TGTGCCAGCTCATCCGCGGACGGGTCCTACGAGCAGTACTTC
-	TRBV20-1	TRBJ1-2	-	CSAREAAGYTF	TGCAGTGCTAGGGAGGCGGCTGGCTACACCTTC
-	TRBV10-2	TRBJ2-5	-	CASSEALTGPETQYF	TGCGCCAGCAGTGAGGCGCTGACAGGCCCAGAGACCCAGTACTTC
TRBD1	TRBV9	TRBJ1-3	-	CASTTGGSGNTIYF	TGTGCCAGCACGACAGGGGGCTCTGGAAACACCATATATTTT
TRBD2	TRBV4-2	TRBJ2-5	-	CASSQDLAGQETQYF	TGTGCCAGCAGCCAAGATCTAGCGGGACAAGAGACCCAGTACTTC
-	TRBV19	TRBJ2-7	-	CASSMKPKADNSPPYEQYF	TGTGCCAGTAGTATGAAACCCAAAGCCGACAACAGTCCACCTTACGAGCAGTACTTC
TRBD2	TRBV7-4	TRBJ2-5	-	CASTPGLAEIRETQYF	TGTGCCAGCACCCCGGGACTAGCGGAAATTCGGGAGACCCAGTACTTC
-	TRBV4-1	TRBJ1-5	-	CASSQGTADSNQPQHF	TGCGCCAGCAGCCAAGGGACAGCTGATAGCAATCAGCCCCAGCATTTT
-	TRBV7-2	TRBJ2-1	few	CASTLAVEQFF	TGTGCCAGCACTTTGGCCGTTGAGCAGTTCTTC
-	TRBV7-2	TRBJ1-1	-	CASSPQSGFYTEAFF	TGTGCCAGCAGCCCTCAATCAGGGTTTTACACTGAAGCTTTCTTT
-	TRBV7-3	TRBJ2-3	-	CASGYAGGTDTQYF	TGTGCCAGCGGATATGCAGGGGGCACAGATACGCAGTATTTT
-	TRBV7-7	TRBJ2-1	-	CASSLVGARRPYNEQFF	TGTGCTAGCAGCTTAGTGGGAGCCCGGAGACCATACAATGAGCAGTTCTTC
TRBD1	TRBV6-4	TRBJ1-4	-	CASSGSDRATNEKLFF	TGTGCCAGCTCGGGCTCCGACAGGGCCACTAATGAAAAACTGTTTTTT
TRBD2	TRBV5-4	TRBJ2-1	-	CASSSPRGESGSSEQFF	TGTGCCAGCAGCTCTCCCAGGGGAGAGAGCGGGAGTAGTGAGCAGTTCTTC
-	TRBV5-6	TRBJ1-1	few	CASSRRVTTEAFF	TGTGCCAGCAGCCGCAGGGTAACCACTGAAGCTTTCTTT
-	TRBV10-2	TRBJ2-1	-	CASSDTENNEQFF	TGCGCCAGCAGTGATACTGAAAACAATGAGCAGTTCTTC
-	TRBV30	TRBJ2-7	-	CAWSVVGGYEQYF	TGTGCCTGGAGTGTAGTGGGCGGCTACGAGCAGTACTTC
TRBD1	TRBV19	TRBJ2-6	few	CASSIDRAGANVLTF	TGTGCCAGTAGTATCGACAGGGCTGGGGCCAACGTCCTGACTTTC
-	TRBV5-1	TRBJ2-5	-	CASSSRVQETQYF	TGCGCCAGCAGCTCCAGAGTACAAGAGACCCAGTACTTC
TRBD2	TRBV7-2	TRBJ2-7	-	CATAGLAGYEQYF	TGTGCCACCGCGGGACTAGCGGGCTACGAGCAGTACTTC
-	TRBV7-8	TRBJ2-6	-	CASSHTSSGANVLTF	TGTGCCAGCAGCCATACTAGCTCGGGGGCCAACGTCCTGACTTTC
-	TRBV28	TRBJ2-1	-	CASSPGGGSSWDEQFF	TGTGCCAGCAGCCCAGGGGGCGGGAGTTCTTGGGATGAGCAGTTCTTC
TRBD2	TRBV19	TRBJ2-7	-	CASSPPGTRPYEQYF	TGTGCCAGTAGCCCACCCGGGACTAGGCCCTACGAGCAGTACTTC
TRBD1	TRBV18	TRBJ1-4	few	CASSLSRQGSNEKLFF	TGTGCCAGCTCACTATCTCGACAGGGGTCTAATGAAAAACTGTTTTTT
-	TRBV5-1	TRBJ2-5	-	CASSLDEKTQYF	TGCGCCAGCAGCTTGGACGAAAAGACCCAGTACTTC
-	TRBV18	TRBJ1-4	-	CASSFGGADEKLFF	TGTGCCAGCTCATTCGGGGGCGCGGATGAAAAACTGTTTTTT
TRBD1	TRBV15	TRBJ1-2	-	CATSSRGRANYGYTF	TGTGCCACCAGCAGCAGGGGGCGAGCTAACTATGGCTACACCTTC
-	TRBV29-1	TRBJ2-2	-	CSVARTANTGELFF	TGCAGCGTTGCGAGGACAGCGAACACCGGGGAGCTGTTTTTT
-	TRBV11-3	TRBJ1-1	-	CASSFGGVGNTEAFF	TGTGCCAGCAGCTTCGGAGGGGTAGGAAACACTGAAGCTTTCTTT
TRBD1	TRBV9	TRBJ2-7	-	CASSVGTGGVSDEQYF	TGTGCCAGCAGCGTAGGGACAGGGGGCGTTTCTGACGAGCAGTACTTC
-	TRBV7-3	TRBJ2-7	-	CASSLGAGNTYEQYF	TGTGCCAGCAGCTTAGGGGCAGGGAACACCTACGAGCAGTACTTC
-	TRBV4-1	TRBJ2-7	-	CASSQLTGGPVAYEQYF	TGCGCCAGCAGCCAACTGACCGGGGGGCCCGTGGCCTACGAGCAGTACTTC
TRBD1	TRBV9	TRBJ2-5	-	CASTGTGVGETQYF	TGTGCCAGCACCGGGACAGGGGTCGGAGAGACCCAGTACTTC